Shown below are 26 T cell receptor beta chains from a single sample sequenced in a study of blood T cell repertoires in COVID-19. Sequenced by immunoSEQ multiplex PCR; TCRdb stores in-frame clones only, minus some. This table holds under 150,000 clones, roughly 90% found once. Sequenced material: peripheral blood. These TCRs come from a man between 70 and 80 years old with active COVID-19.

This chain links TRBV3-1 (or the pseudogene TRBV3-2) with TRBJ2-4; perhaps TRBD1 as D (5 bases). In germline, CDR1 is LGHDT, CDR2 YNNKEL (reference sequence). V lost 1 base and J lost 5, with 12 bases in between. This CDR3 has 15 amino acids. The DNA for the CDR3 is TGTGCCAGCAGCCAAGTCGAACAGGCCCAAAACATTCAGTACTTC. Protein product: CASSQVEQAQNIQYF.

The chain joins TRBV2 to TRBJ1-5; TRBD1 matches at 9 bases. The CDR3 consists of 14 residues. Trimming took 4 bases from V and 6 from J; bases not matched to a gene: 4. Germline V lookup: CDR1 SNHLY, CDR2 FYNNEI. CDR3 in amino acids: CASSGGQGSQPQHF. The CDR3 DNA follows: TGTGCCAGCAGTGGGGGACAGGGAAGTCAGCCCCAGCATTTT.

This chain connects TRBV10-3 to TRBJ2-3; 7 bases are a match to TRBD1. V was pared by 6 bases and J by 0 bases, with 3 bases of the junction left unmatched. The CDR3 loop spans 14 amino acids. Looked up from germline, CDR1 is ENHRY and CDR2 is SYGVKD. The CDR3 region is CAIRTGPSTDTQYF. Here the CDR3 DNA reads TGTGCCATCAGGACAGGGCCCAGCACAGATACGCAGTATTTT.

This clone was observed a few times. The chain employs TRBV21-1 and TRBJ2-2; the table's D call of TRBD1 was not tested on the DNA. TRBV21-1 is a documented pseudogene. This CDR3 region has 18 residues. CDR3 DNA: TGTGCCAGCAGCAAAGGGAGGATTTGTTTTAGGGGGACCGGGGAGCTGTTTTTT. Amino acid sequence: CASSKGRICFRGTGELFF.

The V call is TRBV7-3, the J call TRBJ2-1, with TRBD2 matching over 7 bases. The CDR3 is 15 residues long. The V and J ends lost 0 bases and 5 bases, in that order; junction bases with no gene match: 4. Germline-derived CDR1 and CDR2 are SGHTA and FQGTGA. This chain's CDR3 is CASSLTGLADNEQFF. As DNA, the CDR3 is TGTGCCAGCAGCTTAACGGGGCTAGCGGACAATGAGCAGTTCTTC.

V usage is TRBV2 and J usage is TRBJ1-5, with TRBD1 as a possible D gene (5 bases). CDR3 length equals 16 residues. The V end was cut by 9 bases, the J end by 5 bases, with 23 bases between. Germline CDR1 SNHLY, CDR2 FYNNEI. Here the CDR3 DNA reads TGTGCCAGTGCCCCAAATGGACGGGGGAACCATCAGCCCCAGCATTTT. Translated: CASAPNGRGNHQPQHF.

The chain is built from TRBV15 and TRBJ1-2; D unresolved. Trimming shortened V by 0 bases and J by 3 bases, and 11 bases separated the two germline ends. Germline CDR1 is LNHNV and CDR2 is YYDKDF (reference sequence). The length of the CDR3 is 15 residues. CDR3 coding DNA: TGTGCCACCAGCAGAGATTTACACCTTGACTATGGCTACACCTTC. It translates to CATSRDLHLDYGYTF.

The chain recombines TRBV5-1 with TRBJ2-1; a possible D gene is TRBD2 (6 bases). The length of the CDR3 is 15 residues. The germline CDR1 and CDR2 sequences are SGHRS and YFSETQ. The germline V and J ends were trimmed by 2 bases and 9 bases, with 18 bases remaining between them. In nucleotides, the CDR3 is TGCGCCAGCAGCTTAGGAGGGCTAGGGGACGGTGAGCAGTTCTTC. Translated: CASSLGGLGDGEQFF. The full variable domain, with the rest looked up from reference TRBV5-1 and TRBJ2-1, is KAGVTQTPRYLIKTRGQQVTLSCSPISGHRSVSWYQQTPGQGLQFLFEYFSETQRNKGNFPGRFSGRQFSNSRSEMNVSTLELGDSALYLCASSLGGLGDGEQFFGPGTRLTVL.

The chain carries TRBV7-2 and TRBJ2-1; D call uncertain. V lost 2 bases and J lost 4, with 9 bases in between. This CDR3 comprises 14 residues. Germline assignment: CDR1 SGHTA and CDR2 FQGNSA. CDR3 sequence reads: CASSLTSTYNEQFF. In nucleotides, the CDR3 is TGTGCCAGCAGCTTAACTTCTACTTACAATGAGCAGTTCTTC.

V gene TRBV19 combines with J gene TRBJ2-7; the match to TRBD2 covers 11 bases. The CDR3 covers 15 residues. With 5 bases clipped from V and 5 bases from J, the junction kept 8 bases outside the gene matches. Per the germline V gene, CDR1 is LNHDA and CDR2 is SQIVND (reference sequence). DNA of the CDR3: TGTGCCAGTAGTCTACCCACTAGCGGGAGCAACGAGCAGTACTTC. Translated, it gives CASSLPTSGSNEQYF.

The genes are TRBV9 and TRBJ2-7, with D possibly being TRBD1 (5 bases). V lost 0 bases, J lost 9 bases, and 22 bases lay in between. Germline lookup yields CDR1 SGDLS and CDR2 YYNGEE. The CDR3 is made up of 16 amino acids. In DNA, the CDR3 is TGTGCCAGCAGCGTAGTACCCCCCGGCTGGGTCAGGGTGCAGTACTTC. Translated: CASSVVPPGWVRVQYF.

This chain joins TRBV10-3 and TRBJ2-1, with 7 bases fitting TRBD2. Unmatched junction bases numbered 6, after V lost 2 bases and J lost 14 bases. Per germline, CDR1 ENHRY and CDR2 SYGVKD. The CDR3 is made up of 12 amino acids. DNA of the CDR3: TGTGCCATCAGTGAGGTAGGGGACTACGAGTTCTTC. Translated, it gives CAISEVGDYEFF.

CDR3 nucleotides: TGTGCCAGCAGGTCCGGACAGCTGAACACTGAAGCTTTCTTT. Protein: CASRSGQLNTEAFF. The chain joins TRBV6-5 to TRBJ1-1, with D possibly matching TRBD1 (6 bases). Deletions cut 6 bases from V and 0 bases from J, with 11 bases between. Germline lookup yields CDR1 MNHEY and CDR2 SVGAGI. The CDR3 runs to 14 residues.

The chain is built from TRBV6-5 and TRBJ1-5; the D gene is possibly TRBD1 (5 bases). The CDR3 spans 14 residues. V lost 8 bases, J lost 0 bases, and 11 bases lay in between. Germline V lookup: CDR1 MNHEY, CDR2 SVGAGI. The CDR3 DNA sequence: TGTGCCAGCTCCGGACACAATAGCAATCAGCCCCAGCATTTT. Residues: CASSGHNSNQPQHF.

The chain recombines TRBV2 with TRBJ1-2, with a weak D call TRBD1 (6 bases). This CDR3 has 15 residues. Germline assignment: CDR1 SNHLY and CDR2 FYNNEI. Trimming removed 5 bases at V and 6 bases at J, with 19 bases between. DNA of the CDR3: TGTGCCAGCAGTCCACAGGGCAGGGTCATCGATGGCTACACCTTC. Translated, it gives CASSPQGRVIDGYTF.

The chain couples TRBV28 to TRBJ1-1, with 7 positions matching TRBD1. The CDR3 consists of 14 residues. V trimming: 8 bases; J trimming: 0 bases; junction bases outside the gene matches: 6. The germline gives CDR1 MDHEN, CDR2 SYDVKM. Here the CDR3 reads CASGLTGMNTEAFF. CDR3 bases: TGTGCCAGCGGGTTGACAGGGATGAACACTGAAGCTTTCTTT.

The V call is TRBV28, the J call TRBJ2-7, with 7 bases matching TRBD1. The CDR3 sequence is 15 residues long. After removal of 3 bases from V and 1 base from J, the junction contained 6 bases not matched to a gene. The V gene's germline CDR1 is MDHEN and CDR2 SYDVKM. CDR3: CASSLARDSSYEQYF. The DNA of the CDR3 is TGTGCCAGCAGTTTGGCCAGGGACAGTTCCTACGAGCAGTACTTC. The full variable domain, rest sourced from reference TRBV28 and TRBJ2-7, is DVKVTQSSRYLVKRTGEKVFLECVQDMDHENMFWYRQDPGLGLRLIYFSYDVKMKEKGDIPEGYSVSREKKERFSLILESASTNQTSMYLCASSLARDSSYEQYFGPGTRLTVT.

The chain joins TRBV18 to TRBJ2-7; TRBD1 might be the D (6 bases). The CDR3 runs to 14 residues. CDR1 is KGHSH, CDR2 LQKENI, per germline. Trimming left V 0 bases short and J 0 bases short, with 6 bases between. The CDR3 DNA reads TGTGCCAGCTCACCACCGACAGGCTCCTACGAGCAGTACTTC. It encodes CASSPPTGSYEQYF.

This clone appeared a few times. The chain links TRBV6-5 to TRBJ2-5; possibly TRBD1 for D (5 bases). Germline lookup yields CDR1 MNHEY and CDR2 SVGAGI. The CDR3 consists of 13 residues. Trimming left V 6 bases short and J 3 bases short, with 11 bases between. The CDR3 DNA follows: TGTGCCAGCAGCCCAGGGTTAAAAGAGACCCAGTACTTC. Its protein product is CASSPGLKETQYF.

V is TRBV27 and J is TRBJ1-3; a weak D match, TRBD1 (5 bases). This CDR3 region has 15 residues. Germline CDR1 reads MNHEY; CDR2 reads SMNVEV (reference sequence). The V end was cut by 4 bases, the J end by 2 bases, with 12 bases between. The CDR3 DNA reads TGTGCCAGCAGTTCCGTCAGGGTCACTGGAAACACCATATATTTT. It yields the protein CASSSVRVTGNTIYF.

The rearrangement links TRBV7-2 to TRBJ2-3, with D possibly matching TRBD2 (6 bases). The CDR3 length is 16 residues. Germline lookup yields CDR1 SGHTA and CDR2 FQGNSA. The V gene lost 2 bases and the J gene lost 2 bases, with 14 bases spanning the gap. CDR3 in DNA: TGTGCCAGCAGCTTATCCGGGGCGGGGCTCACAGATACGCAGTATTTT. Its protein is CASSLSGAGLTDTQYF.

Comments on this clone: Other DNA sequences within the sample encode an identical CDR3. This rearrangement joins TRBV6-6 to TRBJ2-7, with D uncertain. V lost 3 bases and J 4 bases, leaving 7 bases between the germline ends. Germline CDR1 reads MNHNY; CDR2 reads SVGAGI (reference sequence). The CDR3 consists of 12 residues. CDR3 bases: TGTGCCAGCAGTTATGGGCGTTACGAGCAGTACTTC. This sequence encodes CASSYGRYEQYF.

V gene TRBV19 combines with J gene TRBJ1-6; TRBD1 is a possible D gene (5 bases). V gave up 4 bases and J gave up 8 bases, with 15 bases separating them. Germline loops: CDR1 LNHDA, CDR2 SQIVND (reference sequence). The CDR3 extends over 15 amino acids. CDR3 in DNA: TGTGCCAGTAGTACCTGGGGGGGTGACGATTCACCCCTCCACTTT. Translating it yields CASSTWGGDDSPLHF. The variable domain in full, with the rest retrieved from reference TRBV19 and TRBJ1-6, is DGGITQSPKYLFRKEGQNVTLSCEQNLNHDAMYWYRQDPGQGLRLIYYSQIVNDFQKGDIAEGYSVSREKKESFPLTVTSAQKNPTAFYLCASSTWGGDDSPLHFGNGTRLTVT.

The V gene is TRBV7-9, the J gene TRBJ1-3; 7 positions agree with TRBD1. CDR1 is SEHNR, CDR2 FQNEAQ, per germline (reference sequence). The CDR3 is 13 residues long. With V trimmed by 8 bases and J by 6 bases, 7 bases remained unmatched. CDR3 region: CASSTGAENTIYF. The DNA for the CDR3 is TGTGCCAGCTCAACAGGGGCTGAAAACACCATATATTTT. Supplemented by reference TRBV7-9 and TRBJ1-3, the full variable domain reads DTGVSQNPRHKITKRGQNVTFRCDPISEHNRLYWYRQTLGQGPEFLTYFQNEAQLEKSRLLSDRFSAERPKGSFSTLEIQRTEQGDSAMYLCASSTGAENTIYFGEGSWLTVV.

The sample holds one count of this clone. V is TRBV27 and J is TRBJ1-2; D is ambiguous. Deletions cut 5 bases from V and 5 bases from J, with 21 bases between. Germline values: CDR1 MNHEY, CDR2 SMNVEV (reference sequence). The CDR3 length is 16 residues. The chain's CDR3 is CASSPQGGVSFYGYTF. CDR3 bases: TGTGCCAGCAGTCCCCAAGGCGGGGTATCTTTTTATGGCTACACCTTC.

This clone was picked up one time. The gene calls are TRBV5-1 and TRBJ1-2; D is perhaps TRBD1 (6 bases). Germline V CDR1 and CDR2: SGHRS, YFSETQ. V was trimmed by 0 bases and J by 7 bases, leaving 10 bases between them. This CDR3 comprises 13 residues. CDR3 coding DNA: TGCGCCAGCAGCTTGGACAGGGTCGGTGGCTACACCTTC. Protein product: CASSLDRVGGYTF.